Below, 27 T cell receptor beta chains from the same sample are listed, as sequenced in a study of vaccination and CD4 T cells after COVID-19. The Oncomine TCR Beta short-read assay was applied to DNA of cultured CD4+ T cells. TCRdb fed the PCR reads into MiXCR, producing one record per CDR3 protein. The table lists more than 15,000 distinct CDR3 sequences, approximately 50% of them singletons. The time point: late sampling 161 to 241 days after vaccination in a few convalescent patients. Sample treatment: roughly ten-day PBMC culture with coronavirus spike peptide pools or control peptides (ViraFEST assay). Which antigens these TCRs recognize remains unknown. The specimen was CD4+ T cells from blood, cultured in vitro, collected about 7 months after SARS-CoV-2 vaccination. The source of these receptors is a human donor who had recovered from COVID-19.

The V call is TRBV11-3, the J call TRBJ2-7; tentative D call: TRBD2 (5 bases). CDR1 is SGHNT and CDR2 is YENEEA in the germline V gene. V lost 5 bases to trimming and J lost 3 bases, with 14 bases between them. The CDR3 is made up of 14 amino acids. As DNA, the CDR3 is TGTGCCAGCAGCCTAGCCCCGGGAAGCTACGAGCAGTACTTC. Protein sequence: CASSLAPGSYEQYF. Complete variable domain (other parts from reference TRBV11-3 and TRBJ2-7): EAGVVQSPRYKIIEKKQPVAFWCNPISGHNTLYWYLQNLGQGPELLIRYENEEAVDDSQLPKDRFSAERLKGVDSTLKIQPAELGDSAVYLCASSLAPGSYEQYFGPGTRLTVT.

The chain recombines TRBV28 with TRBJ1-1, with 9 bases that match TRBD1. The junction had 3 bases not matched to a gene; V was cut back by 5 bases and J by 5 bases. The CDR3 contains 13 residues. Germline-derived CDR1 and CDR2 are MDHEN and SYDVKM. CDR3 sequence: CASSPGQGTEAFF. The CDR3, as DNA: TGTGCCAGCAGTCCTGGACAGGGGACTGAAGCTTTCTTT.

The chain uses TRBV27 and TRBJ1-1; D is uncertain. V lost 2 bases, J lost 3 bases, and 7 bases lay in between. From germline, CDR1 is MNHEY and CDR2 SMNVEV (reference sequence). The CDR3 loop spans 13 amino acids. Here the CDR3 DNA reads TGTGCCAGCAGTTTAGGAGGCGACACTGAAGCTTTCTTT. This encodes CASSLGGDTEAFF.

The chain recombines TRBV20-1 with TRBJ2-1, with 9 bases matching TRBD1. V was clipped by 6 bases and J by 6 bases; unmatched bases: 9. This CDR3 is built from 14 residues. Germline CDR1 is DFQATT and CDR2 is SNEGSKA (reference sequence). In DNA, the CDR3 is TGCAGTGCCGAGTACGGGACAGGGACCAATGAGCAGTTCTTC. Translated: CSAEYGTGTNEQFF.

This chain links TRBV15 with TRBJ2-5; TRBD2 matches 9 bases. Germline V gene sequence: CDR1 LNHNV, CDR2 YYDKDF (reference sequence). V shed 0 bases and J 6 bases; nucleotides not matched to a gene: 11. The CDR3 contains 17 residues. The CDR3 sequence: CATSRDLLAGDGKTQYF. The CDR3 DNA reads TGTGCCACCAGCAGAGATTTGTTAGCGGGAGATGGAAAGACCCAGTACTTC.

Within the sample, this clonotype is medium-sized. The chain combines TRBV20-1 with TRBJ2-3; D is perhaps TRBD1 or TRBD2 (5 bases each). Trimming shortened V by 6 bases and J by 0 bases, and 16 bases separated the two germline ends. CDR1 and CDR2 (germline): DFQATT, SNEGSKA (reference sequence). The CDR3 has 15 amino acids. CDR3 bases: TGCAGTGCGTCTTGGGGGACCATGAGCACAGATACGCAGTATTTT. Amino acids: CSASWGTMSTDTQYF.

J is TRBJ2-3 and V is TRBV20-1, with TRBD2 matching 8 bases. The CDR3 length is 14 residues. With 0 bases clipped from V and 5 bases from J, the junction kept 4 bases outside the gene matches. Germline V CDR1 and CDR2: DFQATT, SNEGSKA (reference sequence). In DNA form, the CDR3 reads TGCAGTGCTAGAGATCGGCGGGGGGAAGATACGCAGTATTTT. Its translation: CSARDRRGEDTQYF.

V and J are TRBV5-8 and TRBJ2-7; D perhaps matches TRBD2 (5 bases). The CDR3 sequence is 14 residues long. Trimming took 5 bases from V and 0 from J, leaving 12 bases between them. Germline V gene sequence: CDR1 SGHTS, CDR2 YDEGEE. The CDR3 bases are TGTGCCAGCAGATCGCGTCGGGGCTCCTACGAGCAGTACTTC. This translates into CASRSRRGSYEQYF.

The chain joins TRBV4-3 to TRBJ2-2; TRBD2 aligns across 7 bases. This CDR3 contains 15 residues. Trimming cost V 6 bases and J 0 bases; bases outside gene matches: 4. Germline CDR1 reads LGHNA; CDR2 reads YSLEER. CDR3 amino acids: CASSQLAANTGELFF. As DNA, the CDR3 is TGCGCCAGCAGTCAGCTAGCGGCGAACACCGGGGAGCTGTTTTTT.

The sample holds a few counts of this clonotype. This chain links TRBV24-1 with TRBJ2-5, with 8 bases aligning to TRBD2. Germline CDR1 and CDR2: KGHDR and SFDVKD. This CDR3 is 14 amino acids long. V trimming: 3 bases; J trimming: 5 bases; junction bases outside the gene matches: 4. The CDR3 DNA sequence: TGTGCCACCAGTGATGGACTAGCCGGGGAGACCCAGTACTTC. It specifies CATSDGLAGETQYF.

This rearrangement joins TRBV28 to TRBJ1-5; D not certain. Deletions cut 5 bases from V and 4 bases from J, with 12 bases between. CDR3 length equals 14 residues. In germline, CDR1 is MDHEN, CDR2 SYDVKM. The DNA of the CDR3 is TGTGCCAGCAGTCCCATCTATGTAAATCAGCCCCAGCATTTT. Encoded protein: CASSPIYVNQPQHF.

This clonotype was counted only a few times. The chain is built from TRBV7-9 and TRBJ1-5; 7 bases align to TRBD1. There are 13 residues in the CDR3. The V and J ends lost 2 bases and 6 bases, in that order; junction bases with no gene match: 1. The germline V gene has CDR1 SEHNR and CDR2 FQNEAQ (reference sequence). Here the CDR3 reads CASSLQGGQPQHF. CDR3 DNA sequence: TGTGCCAGCAGCTTACAGGGGGGTCAGCCCCAGCATTTT.

The chain couples TRBV27 to TRBJ2-1; TRBD2 matches at 7 bases. The ends lost 7 bases at V and 1 base at J; junction bases unmatched: 4. CDR1 MNHEY and CDR2 SMNVEV come from the germline V gene (reference sequence). CDR3 length: 14 amino acids. The CDR3 DNA reads as TGTGCCAGCAAGGCCGGGGGGTCCTACAATGAGCAGTTCTTC. It codes for CASKAGGSYNEQFF.

This clonotype appeared a few times. The V call is TRBV20-1, the J call TRBJ1-3; 12 nucleotides match TRBD1. Germline values: CDR1 DFQATT, CDR2 SNEGSKA (reference sequence). V lost 6 bases, J lost 6 bases, and 18 bases stayed unmatched. This CDR3 has 18 residues. DNA for the CDR3: TGCAGTGCGAGATCGGGACAGGGGGCCGAGGCCGGGTCAAACACCATATATTTT. This sequence encodes CSARSGQGAEAGSNTIYF.

The rearrangement uses TRBV27 and TRBJ1-2; the match to TRBD1 covers 9 bases. The germline V gene has CDR1 MNHEY and CDR2 SMNVEV (reference sequence). J was trimmed by 2 bases and V by 6 bases; bases with no gene match: 4. This CDR3 is built from 14 residues. The CDR3 sequence: CASRGTGTNYGYTF. The CDR3 DNA reads TGTGCCAGCAGGGGGACAGGGACCAACTATGGCTACACCTTC.

The genes are TRBV21-1 and TRBJ2-5; TRBD2 reflects the table's D call only, with no check against the DNA. TRBV21-1 is noted as a pseudogene. The CDR3 covers 16 residues. CDR3 bases: TGTGCCAGCAGCAAACCCCTCCACCCGTACCAAGAGACCCAGTACTTC. As protein: CASSKPLHPYQETQYF.

The chain combines TRBV20-1 with TRBJ2-7; D is undetermined. The ends were cut back, 0 bases at V and 0 bases at J, with 12 bases in the middle. The CDR3 spans 15 residues. Germline V gives CDR1 DFQATT, CDR2 SNEGSKA (reference sequence). The chain's CDR3 is CSARDSRRSSYEQYF. DNA for the CDR3: TGCAGTGCTAGAGATAGTCGGCGTAGCTCCTACGAGCAGTACTTC.

This clonotype was observed a few times. The genes are TRBV7-3 and TRBJ2-5; D could derive from TRBD1 or TRBD2 (5 bases each). Germline-derived CDR1 and CDR2 are SGHTA and FQGTGA. CDR3 length: 14 residues. V gave up 5 bases and J gave up 0 bases, with 10 bases separating them. The CDR3 DNA sequence: TGTGCCAGCAGCCCGGGACCGAACCAAGAGACCCAGTACTTC. Its protein is CASSPGPNQETQYF.

The V and J genes are TRBV7-6 and TRBJ2-1; 8 positions agree with TRBD2. The germline V gene encodes CDR1 SGHVS and CDR2 FNYEAQ. This CDR3 has 16 residues. J lost 7 bases, V lost 5 bases, and 13 bases had no gene match. CDR3 protein: CASSPLLAGPYNEQFF. In nucleotides, the CDR3 is TGTGCCAGCAGCCCCCTCCTAGCGGGTCCGTATAATGAGCAGTTCTTC.

The chain links TRBV20-1 to TRBJ2-1, with 8 bases lining up with TRBD1. Looked up from germline, CDR1 is DFQATT and CDR2 is SNEGSKA (reference sequence). Germline trimming cut 6 bases from V and 7 bases from J; bases unmatched to any gene: 8. The length of the CDR3 is 13 residues. The CDR3 sequence: CSAVGQGANEQFF. Written as DNA, the CDR3 is TGCAGTGCCGTGGGGCAGGGGGCAAATGAGCAGTTCTTC.

This chain uses TRBV28 with TRBJ2-7, with 9 positions matching TRBD2. The germline V gene encodes CDR1 MDHEN and CDR2 SYDVKM. CDR3 length equals 15 residues. The J segment lost 3 bases and the V segment lost 5 bases, leaving 8 bases of the junction unmatched. Here the CDR3 reads CASSPLTSGNYEQYF. The CDR3 coding sequence is TGTGCCAGCAGTCCGCTGACTAGCGGCAACTACGAGCAGTACTTC.

This clonotype was counted a few times. The rearrangement joins TRBV7-8 to TRBJ1-2; perhaps TRBD1 as D (6 bases). The CDR3 contains 18 residues. CDR1 and CDR2 from the germline V gene are SGHVS and FQNEAQ. V was clipped by 2 bases and J by 1 base, with 20 bases between them. CDR3 in amino acids: CASSLRVVKGEFNYGYTF. The CDR3 DNA reads TGTGCCAGCAGCTTACGGGTGGTGAAGGGGGAGTTTAACTATGGCTACACCTTC.

The chain carries TRBV7-2 and TRBJ2-4, with TRBD2 as a possible D gene (6 bases). Germline V gives CDR1 SGHTA, CDR2 FQGNSA. V was cut by 1 base and J by 7 bases, with 11 bases left in between. The CDR3 is 14 residues long. CDR3 region: CASSLGGGSNIQYF. The CDR3 DNA reads TGTGCCAGCAGCTTAGGTGGGGGGTCGAACATTCAGTACTTC. The complete variable domain, with remaining parts taken from reference TRBV7-2 and TRBJ2-4, reads GAGVSQSPSNKVTEKGKDVELRCDPISGHTALYWYRQSLGQGLEFLIYFQGNSAPDKSGLPSDRFSAERTGGSVSTLTIQRTQQEDSAVYLCASSLGGGSNIQYFGAGTRLSVL.

The CDR3 spells CASSLGSYTGELFF. In DNA, the CDR3 is TGTGCCAGCAGCTTGGGGAGTTACACCGGGGAGCTGTTTTTT. V and J are TRBV7-6 and TRBJ2-2; D is perhaps TRBD2 (5 bases). This CDR3 has 14 residues. Trimming removed 3 bases from V and 3 bases from J, with 8 bases in between. The germline V gene has CDR1 SGHVS and CDR2 FNYEAQ.

Only a few counts were recorded for this clonotype. In nucleotides, the CDR3 is TGCAGTGCTATAGACGGGACTAGCTCCCAAGAGACCCAGTACTTC. Its translation: CSAIDGTSSQETQYF. The rearrangement uses TRBV20-1 and TRBJ2-5, with 9 bases matching TRBD2. Per germline, CDR1 DFQATT and CDR2 SNEGSKA (reference sequence). With 4 bases clipped from V and 1 base from J, the junction kept 7 bases outside the gene matches. The CDR3 has 15 residues.

The V and J genes are TRBV6-1 and TRBJ2-3; D may be TRBD1 (6 bases). Germline CDR1 and CDR2: MNHNS and SASEGT. The CDR3 length is 13 residues. Trimming took 9 bases from V and 5 from J, leaving 15 bases between them. The DNA for the CDR3 is TGTGCCAGTTCTACAGGGTCCATAGATACGCAGTATTTT. It specifies CASSTGSIDTQYF.

This rearrangement joins TRBV20-1 to TRBJ2-3, with TRBD2 matching 7 bases. This CDR3 region has 16 residues. J was trimmed by 5 bases and V by 5 bases; bases with no gene match: 16. Germline V gene lookup returns CDR1 DFQATT and CDR2 SNEGSKA (reference sequence). The CDR3: CSAQRMSGRARDTQYF. For the CDR3, the DNA is TGCAGTGCTCAAAGAATGAGTGGGAGGGCCAGAGATACGCAGTATTTT.